This T cell receptor beta chain was identified during a study of post-analysis software for immune sequencing data. On this clonotype: Antigen specificity is unknown.

Trimming stripped 6 bases from V and 4 bases from J, with 13 bases between. Germline V gene lookup returns CDR1 MDHEN and CDR2 SYDVKM. This CDR3 spans 14 amino acids. Unique molecular identifiers featured in each of the TCR beta cDNA libraries. Each sample of roughly 0.85 to 11 million input T cells yielded about 500,000 cDNA molecules, so each molecule approximated one T cell. TCRdb itself ran the PCR reads through MiXCR, one entry per CDR3 protein. The table records some 890,000 distinct CDR3 sequences, 53% of them present only once. Overall study results and limits: Five TRBV segments occurring more often in patients than controls included TRBV5-6, TRBV5-1 and TRBV20-1.

The source material was blood. The gene calls are TRBV28 and TRBJ1-3, with a tentative D call TRBD1 (5 bases). The clonotype comes from a girl between 5 and 17 years old with multiple sclerosis. The CDR3 protein is CASRLTGGGNTIYF. DNA of the CDR3: TGTGCCAGCAGACTAACGGGGGGAGGAAACACCATATATTTT.